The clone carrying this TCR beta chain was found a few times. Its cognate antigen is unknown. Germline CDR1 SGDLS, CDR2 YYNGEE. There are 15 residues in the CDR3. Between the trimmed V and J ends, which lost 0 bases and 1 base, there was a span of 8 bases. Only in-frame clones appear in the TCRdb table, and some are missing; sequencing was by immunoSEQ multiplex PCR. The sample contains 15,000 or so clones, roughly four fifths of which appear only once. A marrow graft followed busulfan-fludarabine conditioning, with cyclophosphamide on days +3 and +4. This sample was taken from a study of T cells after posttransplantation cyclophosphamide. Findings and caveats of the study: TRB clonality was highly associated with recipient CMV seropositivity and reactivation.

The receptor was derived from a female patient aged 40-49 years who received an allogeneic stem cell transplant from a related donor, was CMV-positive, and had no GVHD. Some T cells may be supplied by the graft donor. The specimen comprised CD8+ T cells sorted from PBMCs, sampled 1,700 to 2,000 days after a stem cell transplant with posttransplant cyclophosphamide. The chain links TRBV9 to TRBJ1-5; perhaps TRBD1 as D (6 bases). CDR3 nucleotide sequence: TGTGCCAGCAGCGTAGGGGGGACAAGCAATCAGCCCCAGCATTTT. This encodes CASSVGGTSNQPQHF. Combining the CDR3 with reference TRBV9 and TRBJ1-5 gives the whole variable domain DSGVTQTPKHLITATGQRVTLRCSPRSGDLSVYWYQQSLDQGLQFLIQYYNGEERAKGNILERFSAQQFPDLHSELNLSSLELGDSALYFCASSVGGTSNQPQHFGDGTRLSIL.